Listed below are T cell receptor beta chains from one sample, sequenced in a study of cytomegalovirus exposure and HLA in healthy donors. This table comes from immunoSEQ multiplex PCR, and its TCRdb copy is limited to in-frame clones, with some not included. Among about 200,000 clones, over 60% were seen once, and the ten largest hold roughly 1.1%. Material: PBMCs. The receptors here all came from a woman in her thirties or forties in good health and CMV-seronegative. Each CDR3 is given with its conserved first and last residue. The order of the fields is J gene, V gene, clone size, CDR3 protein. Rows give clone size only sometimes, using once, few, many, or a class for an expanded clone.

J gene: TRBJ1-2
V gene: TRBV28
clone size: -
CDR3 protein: CASSLDRVGGYTF

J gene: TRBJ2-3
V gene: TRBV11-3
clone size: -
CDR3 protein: CASSDRSSTDTQYF

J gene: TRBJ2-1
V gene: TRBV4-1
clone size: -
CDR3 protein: CASSQGLAGYNEQFF

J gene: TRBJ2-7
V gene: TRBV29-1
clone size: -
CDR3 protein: CSVGGGFYEQYF

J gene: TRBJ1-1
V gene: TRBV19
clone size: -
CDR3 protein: CASSSPWGTGREAFF

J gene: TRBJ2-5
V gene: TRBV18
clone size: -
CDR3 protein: CASSPTRDRGLVETQYF

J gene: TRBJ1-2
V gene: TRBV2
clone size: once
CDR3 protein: CASTREGPGYGYTF

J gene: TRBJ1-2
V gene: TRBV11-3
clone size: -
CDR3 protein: CASSLLHRANYGYTF

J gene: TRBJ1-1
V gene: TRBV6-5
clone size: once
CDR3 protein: CASSSQGGNTEAFF

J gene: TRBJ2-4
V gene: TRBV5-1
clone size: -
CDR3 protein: CASSLALRTSGASDIQYF

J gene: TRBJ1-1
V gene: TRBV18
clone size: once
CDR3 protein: CASSRGTQNTEAFF

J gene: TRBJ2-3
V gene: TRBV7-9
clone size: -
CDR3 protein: CASSLVGVQYF

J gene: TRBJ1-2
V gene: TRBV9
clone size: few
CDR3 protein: CASSITGGDYGYTF

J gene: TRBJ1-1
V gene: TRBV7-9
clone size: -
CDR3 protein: CASSPPPGLDTEAFF

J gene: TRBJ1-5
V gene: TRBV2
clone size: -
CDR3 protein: CASTGDSENQPQHF

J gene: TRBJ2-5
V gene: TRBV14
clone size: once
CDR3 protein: CASSELDSQETQYF

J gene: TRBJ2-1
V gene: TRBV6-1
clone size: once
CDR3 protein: CASLRGALYSFF

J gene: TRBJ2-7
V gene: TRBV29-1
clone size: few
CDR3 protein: CSVGDSYEQYF

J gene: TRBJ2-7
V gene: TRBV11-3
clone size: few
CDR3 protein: CASRPNREGGSYEQYF

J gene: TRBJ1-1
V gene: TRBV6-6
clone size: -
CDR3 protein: CASSTGTLNTEAFF

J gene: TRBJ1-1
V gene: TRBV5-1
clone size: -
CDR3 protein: CASSPGHQNTEAFF

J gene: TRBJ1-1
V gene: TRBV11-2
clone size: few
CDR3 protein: CASSLFRDTEAFF

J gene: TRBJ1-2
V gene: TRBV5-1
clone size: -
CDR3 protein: CASASRNTRNYGYTF

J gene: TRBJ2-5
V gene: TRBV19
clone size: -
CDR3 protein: CASSIGGVYQETQYF

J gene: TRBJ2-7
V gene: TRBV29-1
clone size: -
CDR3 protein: CSVRTSGWPVSYEQYF

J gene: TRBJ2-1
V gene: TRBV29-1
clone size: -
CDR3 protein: CSAERLENEQFF

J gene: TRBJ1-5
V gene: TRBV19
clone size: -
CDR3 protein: CASRLGGGSSSQPQHF

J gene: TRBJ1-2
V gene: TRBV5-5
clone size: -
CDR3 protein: CASSLQGAKSGYTF

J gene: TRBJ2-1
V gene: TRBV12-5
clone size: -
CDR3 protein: CASLSGQGFSDNEQFF

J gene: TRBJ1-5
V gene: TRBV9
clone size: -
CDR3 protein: CASSVDGQYRQPQHF

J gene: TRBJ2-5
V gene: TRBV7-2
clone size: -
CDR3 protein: CASTLPGLAGVRETQYF

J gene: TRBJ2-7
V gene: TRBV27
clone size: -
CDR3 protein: CASSAGTGTSYEQYF

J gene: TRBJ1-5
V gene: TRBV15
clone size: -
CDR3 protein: CATSDRVFGNQPQHF

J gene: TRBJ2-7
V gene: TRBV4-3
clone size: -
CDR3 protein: CASSQAGQGSYEQYF

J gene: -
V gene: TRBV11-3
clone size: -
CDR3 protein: CASSTLPGTDMSYEQYF

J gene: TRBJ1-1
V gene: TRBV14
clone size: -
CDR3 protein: CASSPSGVSWDTEAFF

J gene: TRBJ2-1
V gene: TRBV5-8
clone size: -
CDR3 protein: CASRRGTPGLATYNEQFF

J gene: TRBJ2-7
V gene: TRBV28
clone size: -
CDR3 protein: CASRTSGVGEQYF

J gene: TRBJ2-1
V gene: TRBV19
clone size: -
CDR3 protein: CASSFGSLYGIRNEQFF

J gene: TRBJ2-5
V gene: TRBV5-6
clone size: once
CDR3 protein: CASSWGTGSGETQYF

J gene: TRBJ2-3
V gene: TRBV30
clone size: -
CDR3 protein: CASSSGDTSTDTQYF

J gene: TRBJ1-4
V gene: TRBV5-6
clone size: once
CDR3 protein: CASSSTGPNEKLFF

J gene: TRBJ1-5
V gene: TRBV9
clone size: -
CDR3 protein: CASSVADRDQPQHF

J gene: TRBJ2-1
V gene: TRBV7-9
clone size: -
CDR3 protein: CASSAGTSGRPQIHNEQFF

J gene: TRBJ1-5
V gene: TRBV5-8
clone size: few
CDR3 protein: CASSFWQKNQPQHF

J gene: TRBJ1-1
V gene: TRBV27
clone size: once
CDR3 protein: CASSLSDVTGTEAFF

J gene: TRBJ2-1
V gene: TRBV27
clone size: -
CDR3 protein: CATLRGSGAYNEQFF

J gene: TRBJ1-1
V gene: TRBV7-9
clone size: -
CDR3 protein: CASSLVGGVNTEAFF

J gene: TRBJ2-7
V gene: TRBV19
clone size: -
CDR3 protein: CASSISGASSYEQYF

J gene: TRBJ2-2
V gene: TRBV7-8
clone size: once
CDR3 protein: CASSPYPYTGELFF

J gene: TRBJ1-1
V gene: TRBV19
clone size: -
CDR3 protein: CASSPGTGGAVTEAFF

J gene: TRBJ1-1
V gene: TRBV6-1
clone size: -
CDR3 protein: CASSWGDRANTEAFF

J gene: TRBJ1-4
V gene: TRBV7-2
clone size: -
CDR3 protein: CASSLVSEKLFF